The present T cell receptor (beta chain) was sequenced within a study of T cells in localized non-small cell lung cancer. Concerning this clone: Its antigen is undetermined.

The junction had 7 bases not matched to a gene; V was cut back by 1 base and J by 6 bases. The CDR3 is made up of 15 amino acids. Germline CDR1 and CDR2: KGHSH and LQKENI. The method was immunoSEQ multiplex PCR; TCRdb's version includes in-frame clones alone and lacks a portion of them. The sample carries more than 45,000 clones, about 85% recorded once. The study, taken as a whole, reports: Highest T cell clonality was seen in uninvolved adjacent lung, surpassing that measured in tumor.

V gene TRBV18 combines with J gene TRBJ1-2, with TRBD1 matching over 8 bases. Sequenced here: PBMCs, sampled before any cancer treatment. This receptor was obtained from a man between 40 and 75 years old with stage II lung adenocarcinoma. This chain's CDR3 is CASSPLPPGGNGYTF. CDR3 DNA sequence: TGTGCCAGCTCACCACTACCCCCAGGGGGCAATGGCTACACCTTC.